This TCR beta chain was identified in a study of T cells in pancreatic ductal adenocarcinoma. No neoadjuvant therapy was given to the selected pancreatic ductal adenocarcinoma patients before their surgery. The study's findings and limits: Blood had more productive templates and about 7.9-fold more unique clonotypes than tumor.

Germline lookup yields CDR1 SGHTA and CDR2 FQGNSA. V gave up 5 bases and J gave up 0 bases; unmatched junction bases: 8. The CDR3 covers 16 residues. To note about this clone: Antigen unknown.

Here immunoSEQ multiplex PCR was the method, and the copy in TCRdb shows in-frame clones only, minus some. The sample holds about 16,000 clones; around 91% are singletons and the top ten take approximately 15%. This clonotype originated in a human donor with pancreatic ductal adenocarcinoma. V is TRBV7-2 and J is TRBJ2-7; TRBD2 matches 9 bases. The sample comprised PBMCs. The CDR3 sequence: CASSRGASGDSYEQYF. CDR3 coding DNA: TGTGCCAGCAGCCGAGGCGCTAGCGGGGACTCCTACGAGCAGTACTTC.